Each of the 3 T cell receptor beta chains below was sequenced from the same sample in a study of early T cells in non-severe SARS-CoV-2 infection. TCRdb re-derived calls from the 5' RACE reads in MiXCR, one entry per CDR3 protein. This sample has fewer than 25,000 distinct CDR3 sequences; more than 4% occur once, and the top ten carry roughly 7%. Specimen: whole blood. Receptors originate from an adult who was a healthcare worker with PCR-confirmed SARS-CoV-2 infection or an uninfected control (not recorded which).

This clonotype was detected ten times or more. This chain links TRBV4-2 with TRBJ2-7, with 11 positions matching TRBD1. Trimming at V came to 4 bases and at J to 4 bases, leaving 6 bases not matched to a gene. Germline-derived CDR1 and CDR2 are LGHNA and YNFKEQ. The CDR3 covers 15 residues. The CDR3 DNA sequence: TGTGCCAGCAGCCGTTCGGGACAGGGGGTGTACGAGCAGTACTTC. Its translation is CASSRSGQGVYEQYF.

This clonotype ranks as medium-sized. The CDR3 nucleotides are TGCAGTGCTAGAGACACGGGAGGGACGTACTACGAGCAGTACTTC. This translates into CSARDTGGTYYEQYF. This chain connects TRBV20-1 to TRBJ2-7; 8 bases agree with TRBD2. Germline CDR1 DFQATT, CDR2 SNEGSKA (reference sequence). Trimming cost V 0 bases and J 3 bases; bases outside gene matches: 7. This CDR3 has 15 residues.

By its share, this clonotype is medium-sized (0.01 to 0.1%). The chain uses TRBV13 and TRBJ1-6; weak D call: TRBD1 (5 bases). The V end was cut by 6 bases, the J end by 6 bases, with 15 bases between. Germline V CDR1 and CDR2: PRHDT, FYEKMQ (reference sequence). CDR3 length: 15 residues. CDR3 in DNA: TGTGCCAGCAGAGTTCGGGGGGGATTTAATTCACCCCTCCACTTT. Protein sequence: CASRVRGGFNSPLHF.